This TCR beta chain comes out of a study of early T cells in non-severe SARS-CoV-2 infection. At the level of the study: Sequencing was performed on bulk RNA from unsorted whole blood, leaving chains unpaired.

Tagging with unique molecular identifiers was applied to individual cDNA molecules. TCRdb itself ran the 5' RACE reads through MiXCR, one entry per CDR3 protein. The sample holds around 53,000 distinct CDR3 sequences, 10% to 15% seen once. The V and J ends lost 5 bases and 4 bases, in that order; junction bases with no gene match: 15. This CDR3 has 17 amino acids. The germline V gene encodes CDR1 MDHEN and CDR2 SYDVKM. This clonotype was detected only a few times. The sequence came from an adult who was a healthcare worker with PCR-confirmed SARS-CoV-2 infection or an uninfected control (not recorded which). The chain has TRBV28 and TRBJ1-2; 8 nucleotides match TRBD1. The sequenced material came from whole blood. The CDR3 loop reads CASSPIGGAGGVYGYTF. The CDR3 coding sequence is TGTGCCAGCAGTCCGATAGGTGGGGCAGGGGGCGTCTATGGCTACACCTTC.